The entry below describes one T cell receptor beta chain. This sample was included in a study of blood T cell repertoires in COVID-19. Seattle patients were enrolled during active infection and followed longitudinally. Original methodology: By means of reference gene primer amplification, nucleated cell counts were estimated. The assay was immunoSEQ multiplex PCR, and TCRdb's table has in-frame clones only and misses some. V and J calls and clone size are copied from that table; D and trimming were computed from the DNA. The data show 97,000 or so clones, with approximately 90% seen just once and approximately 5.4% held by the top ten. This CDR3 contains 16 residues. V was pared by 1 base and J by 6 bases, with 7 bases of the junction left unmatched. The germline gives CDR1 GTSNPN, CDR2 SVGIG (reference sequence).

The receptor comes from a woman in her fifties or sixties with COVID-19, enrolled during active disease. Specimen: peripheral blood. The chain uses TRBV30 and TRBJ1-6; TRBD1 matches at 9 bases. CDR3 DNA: TGTGCCTGGAGTGCAATCCCGGGACAGGGTAATTCACCCCTCCACTTT. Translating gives CAWSAIPGQGNSPLHF.